Shown below are 27 T cell receptor beta chains from a single sample sequenced in a study of blood T cell repertoires in COVID-19. Generated by immunoSEQ multiplex PCR, the TCRdb table keeps only in-frame clones and is missing some. The profile shows roughly 80,000 clones, around 86% of them singletons. Sequenced sample: peripheral blood. The source is a human donor in a cohort sampled during active COVID-19.

The chain links TRBV2 to TRBJ2-7; 8 nucleotides align to TRBD2. CDR3 length: 15 residues. The germline gives CDR1 SNHLY, CDR2 FYNNEI. V gave up 8 bases and J gave up 2 bases; unmatched junction bases: 11. The CDR3 DNA reads TGTGCCAGCCGCCCAAATAGCGGGGCTGCCTACGAGCAGTACTTC. Residues: CASRPNSGAAYEQYF.

A single count supports this clone. This chain joins TRBV6-5 and TRBJ1-1, with TRBD1 matching over 7 bases. V was pared by 6 bases and J by 3 bases, with 4 bases of the junction left unmatched. CDR3 length equals 13 residues. CDR1 MNHEY and CDR2 SVGAGI come from the germline V gene. The CDR3 sequence is CASSTDRDTEAFF. CDR3 DNA: TGTGCCAGCAGCACCGACAGGGACACTGAAGCTTTCTTT.

The rearrangement links TRBV4-1 to TRBJ2-3, with D uncertain. Trimming left V 1 base short and J 6 bases short, with 8 bases between. This CDR3 is 13 amino acids long. Germline CDR1 is MGHRA and CDR2 is YSYEKL. CDR3 protein: CASSQGRVDTQYF. CDR3 coding DNA: TGCGCCAGCAGCCAAGGACGGGTGGATACGCAGTATTTT.

The CDR3 sequence: CASSLLEGAGGYTF. The CDR3 region has the DNA TGCGCCAGCAGCTTGCTCGAGGGGGCGGGAGGCTACACCTTC. This chain uses TRBV5-1 with TRBJ1-2; 7 bases line up with TRBD1. The CDR3 covers 14 residues. The germline V gene has CDR1 SGHRS and CDR2 YFSETQ. J lost 8 bases, V lost 1 base, and 8 bases had no gene match.

This chain links TRBV2 with TRBJ1-5; D gene unclear. With 6 bases removed from V and 0 bases from J, the gap between germline ends came to 9 bases. CDR3 length: 14 amino acids. Germline lookup yields CDR1 SNHLY and CDR2 FYNNEI. This chain's CDR3 is CASSEGYSNQPQHF. The CDR3 nucleotides read TGTGCCAGCAGCGAGGGTTATAGCAATCAGCCCCAGCATTTT.

J is TRBJ1-3 and V is TRBV18, with 8 bases identical to TRBD1. V lost 2 bases and J lost 2; bases outside the gene matches: 2. This CDR3 contains 15 residues. Germline CDR1 reads KGHSH; CDR2 reads LQKENI. The CDR3 reads CASSPEDRAGNTIYF. The CDR3 DNA is TGTGCCAGCTCACCAGAGGACAGGGCTGGAAACACCATATATTTT.

The CDR3 loop reads CASSPSGGGYGYTF. The CDR3 DNA follows: TGTGCCAGCTCCCCCTCGGGAGGGGGCTATGGCTACACCTTC. V usage is TRBV18 and J usage is TRBJ1-2; TRBD1 might be the D (6 bases). Germline values: CDR1 KGHSH, CDR2 LQKENI. The CDR3 sequence is 14 residues long. V gave up 6 bases and J gave up 4 bases, with 15 bases separating them.

This clone has more than one count but fewer than ten. V and J are TRBV28 and TRBJ2-7; 8 bases fit TRBD2. CDR3 length: 16 residues. CDR1 and CDR2 from the germline V gene are MDHEN and SYDVKM. The trim removed 1 base at V and 4 bases at J, leaving 9 bases unmatched. In DNA, the CDR3 is TGTGCCAGCAGTTTATTCTCGGGGGGGGCCTTGTACGAGCAGTACTTC. It encodes CASSLFSGGALYEQYF.

The V and J genes are TRBV5-1 and TRBJ2-1; tentative D call: TRBD2 (5 bases). The CDR3 is 15 residues long. Germline CDR1 reads SGHRS; CDR2 reads YFSETQ. V lost 6 bases, J lost 6 bases, and 19 bases lay in between. The CDR3 sequence: CASTISGPSGNEQFF. Written as DNA, the CDR3 is TGCGCCAGCACCATCAGCGGACCCTCGGGCAATGAGCAGTTCTTC.

The chain combines TRBV2 with TRBJ2-3; TRBD2 agrees at 11 bases. With 7 bases clipped from V and 6 bases from J, the junction kept 12 bases outside the gene matches. CDR1 is SNHLY and CDR2 is FYNNEI in the germline V gene. This CDR3 comprises 16 residues. This CDR3 reads CASKLILASGRDTQYF. The CDR3, as DNA: TGTGCCAGCAAACTGATCTTGGCTAGCGGGAGGGATACGCAGTATTTT.

V is TRBV3-1 (or the pseudogene TRBV3-2) and J is TRBJ2-7; 11 positions match TRBD2. After removal of 4 bases from V and 6 bases from J, the junction contained 11 bases not matched to a gene. Germline values: CDR1 LGHDT, CDR2 YNNKEL (reference sequence). This CDR3 region has 16 residues. The CDR3 protein is CASSPKPSGRFGEQYF. CDR3 coding DNA: TGTGCCAGCAGCCCTAAACCTAGCGGGAGGTTCGGCGAGCAGTACTTC.

This clone was observed a handful of times. V and J are TRBV3-1 (or the pseudogene TRBV3-2) and TRBJ2-7; the D gene is possibly TRBD1 (5 bases). V dropped 1 base and J dropped 6 bases, with 19 bases sitting between them. CDR3 size: 16 residues. From germline, CDR1 is LGHDT and CDR2 YNNKEL (reference sequence). The CDR3, as DNA: TGTGCCAGCAGCCAAGCATTGGTGACAGCCCGCTCCGAGCAGTACTTC. Translating gives CASSQALVTARSEQYF.

The V and J genes are TRBV5-5 and TRBJ2-7; the match to TRBD1 covers 9 bases. The J segment lost 6 bases and the V segment lost 4 bases, leaving 8 bases of the junction unmatched. The CDR3 is made up of 14 amino acids. From germline, CDR1 is SGHKS and CDR2 YYEKEE (reference sequence). The CDR3 sequence is CASSPWDRVAEQYF. The CDR3 nucleotides are TGTGCCAGCAGCCCTTGGGACAGGGTCGCCGAGCAGTACTTC.

The V call is TRBV28, the J call TRBJ1-2; D unclear. Germline values: CDR1 MDHEN, CDR2 SYDVKM. This CDR3 region has 16 residues. The V end was cut by 2 bases, the J end by 7 bases, with 20 bases between. The CDR3 bases are TGTGCCAGCAGTTTAAGATGGAGAGGGCCAGCGGCTGGCTACACCTTC. This encodes CASSLRWRGPAAGYTF.

This clone came up a few times. The chain couples TRBV9 to TRBJ2-7; 8 bases map to TRBD1. J gave up 0 bases and V 3 bases, and 5 bases lay outside the gene matches. Germline assignment: CDR1 SGDLS and CDR2 YYNGEE. The CDR3 contains 15 residues. The CDR3 nucleotides read TGTGCCAGCAGCGGGGGGACAGGACGCTCCTACGAGCAGTACTTC. Its protein product is CASSGGTGRSYEQYF.

This sequence joins TRBV5-6 and TRBJ2-2; 7 bases fit TRBD2. The V gene's germline CDR1 is SGHDT and CDR2 YYEEEE. The CDR3 has 16 residues. V lost 7 bases and J lost 0; bases outside the gene matches: 9. The CDR3 DNA reads TGTGCCAGCCTCCTTCGGCTAGCGGCGAACACCGGGGAGCTGTTTTTT. Amino acids: CASLLRLAANTGELFF.

The chain couples TRBV7-8 to TRBJ1-1, with TRBD1 as a possible D gene (5 bases). Trimming stripped 5 bases from V and 4 bases from J, with 17 bases between. The CDR3 has 15 residues. Germline V gene sequence: CDR1 SGHVS, CDR2 FQNEAQ. CDR3 sequence reads: CASSALSRGLTEAFF. The CDR3 nucleotides are TGTGCCAGCAGCGCCCTTTCGAGGGGACTCACTGAAGCTTTCTTT.

The table lists this clone with a count of one. J is TRBJ2-1 and V is TRBV25-1; D call uncertain. Trimming removed 3 bases from V and 1 base from J, with 13 bases in between. The CDR3 consists of 16 residues. The V gene's germline CDR1 is MGHDK and CDR2 SYGVNS. The CDR3 is CASSDQRGGSYNEQFF. CDR3 DNA sequence: TGTGCCAGCAGTGATCAGCGAGGTGGGTCCTACAATGAGCAGTTCTTC. The entire variable domain, with the rest obtained from reference TRBV25-1 and TRBJ2-1, is as follows: EADIYQTPRYLVIGTGKKITLECSQTMGHDKMYWYQQDPGMELHLIHYSYGVNSTEKGDLSSESTVSRIRTEHFPLTLESARPSHTSQYLCASSDQRGGSYNEQFFGPGTRLTVL.

The V call is TRBV19, the J call TRBJ2-2, with D maybe TRBD1 (6 bases). The CDR3 runs 15 residues. CDR1 and CDR2 (germline): LNHDA, SQIVND (reference sequence). The V and J ends lost 5 bases and 0 bases respectively, with 10 bases between them. CDR3 bases: TGTGCCAGTAGTTCGGGACACGCGAACACCGGGGAGCTGTTTTTT. Amino acids: CASSSGHANTGELFF. Combining the CDR3 with reference TRBV19 and TRBJ2-2 gives the whole variable domain DGGITQSPKYLFRKEGQNVTLSCEQNLNHDAMYWYRQDPGQGLRLIYYSQIVNDFQKGDIAEGYSVSREKKESFPLTVTSAQKNPTAFYLCASSSGHANTGELFFGEGSRLTVL.

V and J are TRBV7-2 and TRBJ2-7; D is perhaps TRBD1 (6 bases). From germline, CDR1 is SGHTA and CDR2 FQGNSA. This CDR3 is built from 15 residues. V lost 3 bases and J lost 3, with 15 bases in between. The CDR3 region has the DNA TGTGCCAGCAGCTTCGACCAGGGGAGCGACTACGAGCAGTACTTC. It translates to CASSFDQGSDYEQYF.

The V and J genes are TRBV5-6 and TRBJ1-4, with D perhaps matching TRBD1 (6 bases). CDR1 is SGHDT, CDR2 YYEEEE, per germline. CDR3 length: 15 residues. V shed 0 bases and J shed 3 bases, with 9 bases lying between them. The CDR3 region has the DNA TGTGCCAGCAGCTTGGACAGGGAAGCTAATGAAAAACTGTTTTTT. It specifies CASSLDREANEKLFF.

A note on this clone: One junction end does not reproduce the germline sequence, and a read error may be involved. The chain links TRBV5-1 to TRBJ2-3, with 8 bases fitting TRBD2. Per the germline V gene, CDR1 is SGHRS and CDR2 is YFSETQ. The CDR3 contains 15 residues. The CDR3 coding sequence is TGCGCCAGCACCTTGGGGACTAGAGGGACAGATACGCAGTATTTT. This sequence encodes CASTLGTRGTDTQYF. Using reference TRBV5-1 and TRBJ2-3 for the parts outside the CDR3, the full variable domain is KAGVTQTPRYLIKTRGQQVTLSCSPISGHRSVSWYQQTPGQGLQFLFEYFSETQRNKGNFPGRFSGRQFSNSRSEMNVSTLELGDSALYLCASTLGTRGTDTQYFGPGTRLTVL.

V is TRBV3-1 (or the pseudogene TRBV3-2) and J is TRBJ2-1; 9 nucleotides match TRBD2. Trimming cost V 3 bases and J 10 bases; bases outside gene matches: 10. This CDR3 region has 15 residues. Germline loops: CDR1 LGHDT, CDR2 YNNKEL (reference sequence). CDR3 in DNA: TGTGCCAGCAGCCATCGGGAGCGGGGGGCGTGGGAGCAGTTCTTC. It encodes CASSHRERGAWEQFF.

About this clone: Additional DNA sequences in this sample encode the identical CDR3. The rearrangement uses TRBV9 and TRBJ1-1; 8 nucleotides align to TRBD1. V shed 3 bases, J shed 2 bases, and the junction held 3 bases outside the gene matches. This CDR3 comprises 14 residues. The germline CDR1 and CDR2 sequences are SGDLS and YYNGEE. As DNA, the CDR3 is TGTGCCAGCAGCGCCGGACAGGGCAACACTGAAGCTTTCTTT. Amino acids: CASSAGQGNTEAFF. Combining the CDR3 with reference TRBV9 and TRBJ1-1 gives the whole variable domain DSGVTQTPKHLITATGQRVTLRCSPRSGDLSVYWYQQSLDQGLQFLIQYYNGEERAKGNILERFSAQQFPDLHSELNLSSLELGDSALYFCASSAGQGNTEAFFGQGTRLTVV.

The chain recombines TRBV28 with TRBJ2-7; 7 positions agree with TRBD1. Germline assignment: CDR1 MDHEN and CDR2 SYDVKM. V was clipped by 5 bases and J by 5 bases; unmatched bases: 12. This CDR3 spans 15 amino acids. Here the CDR3 DNA reads TGTGCCAGCAGTCCCCCGACAGGGATAAGAAACGAGCAGTACTTC. It specifies CASSPPTGIRNEQYF.

J is TRBJ1-1 and V is TRBV6-5; D is ambiguous. The germline V gene has CDR1 MNHEY and CDR2 SVGAGI. There are 13 residues in the CDR3. V lost 0 bases to trimming and J lost 4 bases, with 6 bases between them. This CDR3 reads CASSYSVGTEAFF. The CDR3 DNA follows: TGTGCCAGCAGTTACTCGGTCGGCACTGAAGCTTTCTTT.

The V and J genes are TRBV7-3 and TRBJ2-2, with TRBD2 identical over 11 bases. CDR3 length equals 16 residues. J gave up 3 bases and V 6 bases, and 6 bases lay outside the gene matches. Germline V gene sequence: CDR1 SGHTA, CDR2 FQGTGA. In nucleotides, the CDR3 is TGTGCCAGCAGGACTCCGGGACTAGCGGACACCGGGGAGCTGTTTTTT. Its translation is CASRTPGLADTGELFF.